The 23 T cell receptor beta chains in this list originate from one sample, sequenced in a study of T cells after yellow fever vaccination. TCRdb called the 5' RACE reads again in MiXCR, with one record for every CDR3 protein. The profile shows approximately 300,000 distinct CDR3 sequences, around a tenth of them singletons. Source: CD4+ T cells sorted from PBMCs, taken 45 days after the yellow fever booster vaccination. The receptors come from a man younger than 35 who received the YFV17D yellow fever vaccine.

This clonotype was recorded a few times. The V gene is TRBV4-3, the J gene TRBJ2-1; maybe TRBD2 (6 bases). The CDR3 length is 15 residues. The V gene's germline CDR1 is LGHNA and CDR2 YSLEER. V was pared by 0 bases and J by 7 bases, with 13 bases between. This chain's CDR3 is CASSQERRGLNEQFF. The CDR3 DNA reads as TGCGCCAGCAGCCAAGAGAGGAGGGGCCTAAATGAGCAGTTCTTC.

This clonotype was seen many times. The chain employs TRBV6-6 and TRBJ2-5, with 7 bases aligning to TRBD1. V lost 7 bases to trimming and J lost 3 bases; unmatched junction nucleotides: 8. Germline CDR1 is MNHNY and CDR2 is SVGAGI (reference sequence). The CDR3 has 14 amino acids. For the CDR3, the DNA is TGTGCCAGCACCCCGCACGACAGGGAAGAGACCCAGTACTTC. This sequence encodes CASTPHDREETQYF.

J is TRBJ2-1 and V is TRBV7-9, with 12 positions matching TRBD2. J lost 7 bases, V lost 6 bases, and 13 bases had no gene match. Germline CDR1 SEHNR, CDR2 FQNEAQ (reference sequence). There are 17 residues in the CDR3. DNA of the CDR3: TGTGCCAGCAGTCCCCGCTCGCTCACTAGCGGGGGGAATGAGCAGTTCTTC. It yields the protein CASSPRSLTSGGNEQFF.

This clonotype came up a few times. This chain connects TRBV11-2 to TRBJ1-4; 11 bases fit TRBD1. CDR3 length: 15 residues. Losses at the gene ends were 4 bases for V and 8 bases for J; bases not matched to a gene: 6. CDR1 and CDR2 from the germline V gene are SGHAT and FQNNGV. The CDR3: CASSSGQGVKEKLFF. The CDR3 nucleotides read TGTGCCAGCAGCTCGGGACAGGGGGTTAAAGAAAAACTGTTTTTT.

This clonotype came up a few times. The rearrangement uses TRBV9 and TRBJ2-2, with no clear D. The germline gives CDR1 SGDLS, CDR2 YYNGEE. V was cut by 0 bases and J by 6 bases, with 6 bases left in between. There are 13 residues in the CDR3. As DNA, the CDR3 is TGTGCCAGCAGCGTAGAATTCCCCGGGGAGCTGTTTTTT. Its protein is CASSVEFPGELFF.

This clonotype was seen a few times. The chain recombines TRBV11-2 with TRBJ2-2, with D perhaps matching TRBD2 (5 bases). CDR3 size: 15 residues. V lost 3 bases and J 5 bases, leaving 13 bases between the germline ends. Per germline, CDR1 SGHAT and CDR2 FQNNGV. The CDR3 spells CASSFANPGTGELFF. DNA of the CDR3: TGTGCCAGCAGCTTCGCCAACCCGGGAACCGGGGAGCTGTTTTTT.

This clonotype was seen a handful of times. This sequence joins TRBV5-6 and TRBJ2-4; no definite D call. Germline assignment: CDR1 SGHDT and CDR2 YYEEEE. CDR3 length equals 15 residues. V lost 4 bases and J 1 base, leaving 12 bases between the germline ends. The CDR3 bases are TGTGCCAGCAGCACCGGGTTACTGGCCAAAAACATTCAGTACTTC. This sequence encodes CASSTGLLAKNIQYF.

The chain has TRBV6-2 or TRBV6-3 and TRBJ1-5, with D hard to call. Trimming left V 4 bases short and J 5 bases short, with 6 bases between. Per germline, CDR1 MNHEY and CDR2 SVGEGT. This CDR3 is 12 amino acids long. The CDR3 DNA follows: TGTGCCAGCAGTTCCAGTTATCAGCCCCAGCATTTT. This sequence encodes CASSSSYQPQHF.

A few counts support this clonotype. The chain recombines TRBV9 with TRBJ2-2; D is possibly TRBD2 (5 bases). Germline CDR1 reads SGDLS; CDR2 reads YYNGEE. The V gene lost 4 bases and the J gene lost 6 bases, with 13 bases spanning the gap. The CDR3 has 14 amino acids. The CDR3 is CASSPRVAPGELFF. The CDR3 nucleotides read TGTGCCAGCAGCCCTAGGGTAGCGCCCGGGGAGCTGTTTTTT.

The chain employs TRBV20-1 and TRBJ2-3; the D is unclear. Germline V gene sequence: CDR1 DFQATT, CDR2 SNEGSKA (reference sequence). This CDR3 is 15 amino acids long. Trimming shortened V by 6 bases and J by 0 bases, and 16 bases separated the two germline ends. The CDR3 loop reads CSAPALGPSTDTQYF. CDR3 DNA sequence: TGCAGTGCCCCCGCCTTAGGACCTAGCACAGATACGCAGTATTTT.

This clonotype came up a few times. The chain links TRBV7-3 to TRBJ2-7; 9 positions match TRBD1. The CDR3 covers 15 residues. Germline V gene data show CDR1 as SGHTA and CDR2 as FQGTGA. J was trimmed by 4 bases and V by 5 bases; bases with no gene match: 9. CDR3 in DNA: TGTGCCAGCAGCCCCAAGGGACAGGGAGCTTACGAGCAGTACTTC. Translated, it gives CASSPKGQGAYEQYF.

This clonotype was detected only a few times. The genes are TRBV12-3 or TRBV12-4 and TRBJ1-5; no clear D. Trimming stripped 5 bases from V and 6 bases from J, with 8 bases between. The length of the CDR3 is 12 residues. CDR3 loop: CASSPSFQPQHF. DNA of the CDR3: TGTGCCAGCAGTCCTTCGTTTCAGCCCCAGCATTTT.

A few counts support this clonotype. The V and J genes are TRBV14 and TRBJ2-5, with D perhaps matching TRBD1 (5 bases). Trimming took 4 bases from V and 6 from J, leaving 12 bases between them. Germline lookup yields CDR1 SGHDN and CDR2 FVKESK. The CDR3 loop spans 13 amino acids. The CDR3: CASSLQDIKTQYF. The CDR3 nucleotides read TGTGCCAGCAGCCTGCAGGACATAAAGACCCAGTACTTC.

This clonotype was detected many times. The chain combines TRBV7-2 with TRBJ2-1, with 12 positions matching TRBD2. The junction had 10 bases not matched to a gene; V was cut back by 3 bases and J by 16 bases. This CDR3 has 14 residues. CDR1 and CDR2 (germline): SGHTA, FQGNSA. The CDR3 region is CASSFSSGGARVFF. As DNA, the CDR3 is TGTGCCAGCAGCTTTTCTAGCGGGGGGGCCAGGGTATTCTTC.

The rearrangement joins TRBV28 to TRBJ2-5; 9 positions agree with TRBD2. CDR1 and CDR2 from the germline V gene are MDHEN and SYDVKM. Unmatched junction bases numbered 6, after V lost 6 bases and J lost 4 bases. The CDR3 runs 14 residues. The CDR3 protein is CASSQPGLAETQYF. DNA of the CDR3: TGTGCCAGCAGCCAACCGGGACTAGCAGAGACCCAGTACTTC. Full variable domain (outside the CDR3, taken from reference TRBV28 and TRBJ2-5): DVKVTQSSRYLVKRTGEKVFLECVQDMDHENMFWYRQDPGLGLRLIYFSYDVKMKEKGDIPEGYSVSREKKERFSLILESASTNQTSMYLCASSQPGLAETQYFGPGTRLLVL.

The chain couples TRBV12-3 or TRBV12-4 to TRBJ2-6, with 7 positions matching TRBD2. The J segment lost 0 bases and the V segment lost 6 bases, leaving 2 bases of the junction unmatched. This CDR3 is 15 amino acids long. The CDR3 region has the DNA TGTGCCAGCAGGGGGGGGAACTCTGGGGCCAACGTCCTGACTTTC. Translation: CASRGGNSGANVLTF.

This clonotype was seen a handful of times. This chain uses TRBV2 with TRBJ2-1, with D unclear. The CDR3 consists of 16 residues. The V and J ends lost 8 bases and 0 bases respectively, with 17 bases between them. Germline values: CDR1 SNHLY, CDR2 FYNNEI. The CDR3 region has the DNA TGTGCCAGCTCCCGCCGAGACGCGAGCTCCTACAATGAGCAGTTCTTC. It encodes CASSRRDASSYNEQFF.

This sequence joins TRBV27 and TRBJ1-4; D is possibly TRBD1 (5 bases). The V gene lost 8 bases and the J gene lost 8 bases, with 12 bases spanning the gap. The CDR3 loop spans 12 amino acids. Germline values: CDR1 MNHEY, CDR2 SMNVEV (reference sequence). Here the CDR3 DNA reads TGTGCCAGCGGGGCCTGGGAAGAAAAACTGTTTTTT. Its protein product is CASGAWEEKLFF.

This sequence joins TRBV28 and TRBJ2-7; TRBD1 matches at 9 bases. There are 15 residues in the CDR3. Germline trimming cut 6 bases from V and 3 bases from J; bases unmatched to any gene: 9. In germline, CDR1 is MDHEN, CDR2 SYDVKM. This chain's CDR3 is CASSPGTGRNYEQYV. The CDR3 DNA reads as TGTGCCAGCAGCCCCGGGACAGGGAGGAACTACGAGCAGTACGTC.

This clonotype has just a few counts. The V and J genes are TRBV20-1 and TRBJ2-2, with 8 positions matching TRBD1. V lost 6 bases to trimming and J lost 4 bases; unmatched junction nucleotides: 13. CDR1 DFQATT and CDR2 SNEGSKA come from the germline V gene (reference sequence). CDR3 size: 16 residues. CDR3 protein: CSALATGAVSTGELFF. The CDR3 nucleotides are TGCAGTGCCCTCGCGACAGGGGCGGTGAGCACCGGGGAGCTGTTTTTT.

This rearrangement joins TRBV4-3 to TRBJ1-6; 8 bases match TRBD1. J was trimmed by 11 bases and V by 3 bases; bases with no gene match: 9. The CDR3 sequence is 15 residues long. Germline CDR1 LGHNA, CDR2 YSLEER. This CDR3 reads CASSQGDRRHPPLHF. DNA of the CDR3: TGCGCCAGCAGCCAGGGGGACAGGAGGCATCCACCCCTCCACTTT.

The chain joins TRBV12-3 or TRBV12-4 to TRBJ2-5; 10 nucleotides match TRBD1. J was trimmed by 5 bases and V by 3 bases; bases with no gene match: 3. The CDR3 sequence is 14 residues long. CDR3 sequence (DNA): TGTGCCAGCAGTTTCGGGACAGGGGCCGAGACCCAGTACTTC. Encoded protein: CASSFGTGAETQYF.

The gene calls are TRBV7-2 and TRBJ1-2, with D uncertain. This CDR3 region has 13 residues. V was shortened by 5 bases and J by 7 bases, with 14 bases between the two germline ends. Looked up from germline, CDR1 is SGHTA and CDR2 is FQGNSA. The CDR3 nucleotides read TGTGCCAGCAGCACACCCCCGACCAGTGGCTACACCTTC. Residues: CASSTPPTSGYTF.